These 21 T cell receptor beta chains were all obtained from the same sample, sequenced in a study of blood T cell repertoires in COVID-19 (TCRdb year 2020). The library was prepared using the immunoSEQ multiplex PCR assay. TCRdb limited this immuneACCESS table to in-frame rearrangements with V and J called. A share of clones is missing; checked studies link under half to unresolved V genes, and the rest is unexplained. The sample contains 60,000 to 75,000 clones, about nine tenths of them found a single time. The ten largest clones add up to 6.6% of the sample. Sequencing was done on a sample of peripheral blood. These receptors were taken from a man in his forties or fifties with active COVID-19.

Regarding this clone: The junction differs from germline at one of its ends, possibly a read error. This rearrangement joins TRBV9 to TRBJ2-7; D is unresolved. This CDR3 region has 10 residues. The germline CDR1 and CDR2 sequences are SGDLS and YYNGEE. Here the CDR3 DNA reads TGTGCCAGCAGCGAAGGAGAGCGGTACTTC. As protein: CASSEGERYF.

The chain employs TRBV2 and TRBJ2-1; D is unresolved. The germline CDR1 and CDR2 sequences are SNHLY and FYNNEI. V gave up 4 bases and J gave up 9 bases, with 10 bases separating them. The CDR3 has 12 amino acids. The CDR3 loop reads CASSAGFGEQFF. The DNA of the CDR3 is TGTGCCAGCAGTGCAGGCTTCGGTGAGCAGTTCTTC.

The chain is built from TRBV20-1 and TRBJ1-5; D unclear. The V and J ends lost 3 bases and 4 bases respectively, with 7 bases between them. Germline V CDR1 and CDR2: DFQATT, SNEGSKA (reference sequence). The CDR3 totals 12 residues. CDR3 sequence: CSASESNQPQHF. The CDR3 nucleotides read TGCAGTGCTAGTGAGAGTAATCAGCCCCAGCATTTT.

The V gene is TRBV30, the J gene TRBJ1-6, with D maybe TRBD1 (6 bases). The V gene lost 3 bases and the J gene lost 4 bases, with 13 bases spanning the gap. The V gene's germline CDR1 is GTSNPN and CDR2 SVGIG (reference sequence). This CDR3 is built from 15 residues. The chain's CDR3 is CAWSDGQSYNSPLHF. The CDR3 nucleotides read TGTGCCTGGAGCGATGGACAGAGTTATAATTCACCCCTCCACTTT.

In this sample, this clone turned up once. V usage is TRBV5-1 and J usage is TRBJ1-4; D not certain. Deletions cut 1 base from V and 10 bases from J, with 17 bases between. The CDR3 runs to 15 residues. CDR1 is SGHRS, CDR2 YFSETQ, per germline. CDR3 nucleotide sequence: TGCGCCAGCAGCTTGTCTACTTATGATGAGGCAAAACTGTTTTTT. It specifies CASSLSTYDEAKLFF.

This clone showed up just a few times. The genes are TRBV11-3 and TRBJ2-7; 13 bases agree with TRBD2. The V gene's germline CDR1 is SGHNT and CDR2 YENEEA. The CDR3 extends over 15 amino acids. Germline trimming cut 5 bases from V and 2 bases from J; bases unmatched to any gene: 3. CDR3 bases: TGTGCCAGCAGCCCGGGACTAGCGGGAACCTACGAGCAGTACTTC. Encoded protein: CASSPGLAGTYEQYF.

V and J are TRBV27 and TRBJ2-7; D is perhaps TRBD1 (6 bases). Germline V lookup: CDR1 MNHEY, CDR2 SMNVEV (reference sequence). The V and J ends lost 5 bases and 3 bases respectively, with 17 bases between them. The CDR3 is 15 residues long. CDR3 nucleotides: TGTGCCAGCAGTCCCCCAGGGGCCAGGGGCTACGAGCAGTACTTC. It specifies CASSPPGARGYEQYF.

J is TRBJ2-1 and V is TRBV6-5; D is possibly TRBD2 (6 bases). V was clipped by 2 bases and J by 8 bases, with 16 bases between them. CDR1 is MNHEY and CDR2 is SVGAGI in the germline V gene. This CDR3 has 15 residues. In DNA form, the CDR3 reads TGTGCCAGCAGTTACGTTCCGGGGGTTAAGGATGAGCAGTTCTTC. Translated, it gives CASSYVPGVKDEQFF.

Here the CDR3 DNA reads TGTGCCACCAGCCGACTCGGGGACAGGGGTGATGGCTACACCTTC. Its translation: CATSRLGDRGDGYTF. J is TRBJ1-2 and V is TRBV15, with 10 bases matching TRBD1. The CDR3 is 15 residues long. Unmatched junction bases numbered 9, after V lost 5 bases and J lost 6 bases. CDR1 is LNHNV and CDR2 is YYDKDF in the germline V gene (reference sequence).

The rearrangement joins TRBV3-1 (or the pseudogene TRBV3-2) to TRBJ1-2; D ambiguous. In germline, CDR1 is LGHDT, CDR2 YNNKEL (reference sequence). The CDR3 contains 17 residues. V was cut by 1 base and J by 0 bases, with 15 bases left in between. CDR3 region: CASSQGRTRAANYGYTF. CDR3 bases: TGTGCCAGCAGCCAAGGACGGACTAGGGCAGCTAACTATGGCTACACCTTC.

Only one count was recorded for this clone. This chain links TRBV6-2 or TRBV6-3 with TRBJ1-5; unclear D gene. V lost 5 bases, J lost 2 bases, and 16 bases lay in between. The germline CDR1 and CDR2 sequences are MNHEY and SVGEGT. The CDR3 spans 16 residues. This chain's CDR3 is CASSPPGRARNQPQHF. CDR3 DNA sequence: TGTGCCAGCAGTCCCCCCGGGAGGGCCCGCAATCAGCCCCAGCATTTT.

The chain links TRBV7-2 to TRBJ1-2; TRBD1 agrees at 9 bases. This CDR3 comprises 17 residues. Trimming at V came to 1 base and at J to 7 bases, leaving 13 bases not matched to a gene. Germline lookup yields CDR1 SGHTA and CDR2 FQGNSA. CDR3 loop: CASSLVSTPGTGFGYTF. In DNA, the CDR3 is TGTGCCAGCAGCTTAGTATCGACTCCCGGGACAGGGTTTGGCTACACCTTC.

This clone appeared a single time. The chain employs TRBV7-2 and TRBJ1-1; the match to TRBD1 covers 7 bases. CDR1 is SGHTA, CDR2 FQGNSA, per germline. V gave up 5 bases and J gave up 5 bases; unmatched junction bases: 8. This CDR3 is 14 amino acids long. The CDR3 sequence is CASSKQTGNTEAFF. In nucleotides, the CDR3 is TGTGCCAGCAGCAAACAGACAGGGAATACTGAAGCTTTCTTT.

This clone was recorded once. The rearrangement joins TRBV4-2 to TRBJ1-2, with 9 bases aligning to TRBD1. J was trimmed by 7 bases and V by 4 bases; bases with no gene match: 7. This CDR3 has 14 residues. Per the germline V gene, CDR1 is LGHNA and CDR2 is YNFKEQ. The CDR3 DNA sequence: TGTGCCAGCAGCCCGGGACAGGGCTCGGTTGGCTACACCTTC. Protein product: CASSPGQGSVGYTF.

The rearrangement uses TRBV14 and TRBJ2-3; 11 bases are a match to TRBD2. The CDR3 has 15 amino acids. V lost 5 bases and J lost 2; bases outside the gene matches: 3. Germline V gene lookup returns CDR1 SGHDN and CDR2 FVKESK. The CDR3 reads CASSSGLAVTDTQYF. CDR3 DNA: TGTGCCAGCAGCTCGGGACTAGCGGTCACAGATACGCAGTATTTT. Using reference TRBV14 and TRBJ2-3 for the parts outside the CDR3, the full variable domain is EAGVTQFPSHSVIEKGQTVTLRCDPISGHDNLYWYRRVMGKEIKFLLHFVKESKQDESGMPNNRFLAERTGGTYSTLKVQPAELEDSGVYFCASSSGLAVTDTQYFGPGTRLTVL.

As for this clone: The junction departs from the called germline gene at one end, perhaps through a read error. V gene TRBV2 combines with J gene TRBJ2-3; TRBD2 aligns across 14 bases. The CDR3 loop spans 14 amino acids. Per the germline V gene, CDR1 is SNHLY and CDR2 is FYNNEI. CDR3 nucleotides: TGTGCCAGCAGTTCCGGGACTAGCGGGAGTGGGACCTTTTTT. Its protein product is CASSSGTSGSGTFF.

The chain recombines TRBV18 with TRBJ1-3, with a weak D call TRBD1 (6 bases). Per germline, CDR1 KGHSH and CDR2 LQKENI. Trimming cost V 0 bases and J 4 bases, with 10 bases left between them. The CDR3 spans 15 residues. The CDR3 sequence is CASSPPQGRGNTIYF. CDR3 sequence (DNA): TGTGCCAGCTCACCACCCCAGGGGCGGGGAAACACCATATATTTT.

The CDR3 protein is CASTPDRAATGELFF. CDR3 coding DNA: TGTGCCAGCACTCCGGACAGGGCGGCCACCGGGGAGCTGTTTTTT. This chain uses TRBV2 with TRBJ2-2; TRBD1 agrees at 8 bases. The CDR3 has 15 amino acids. The trim removed 7 bases at V and 4 bases at J, leaving 8 bases unmatched. Germline V lookup: CDR1 SNHLY, CDR2 FYNNEI.

This sequence joins TRBV6-4 and TRBJ1-1; tentatively, D is TRBD1 (6 bases). Trimming cost V 3 bases and J 4 bases, with 18 bases left between them. Germline V gene sequence: CDR1 MRHNA, CDR2 SNTAGT. The CDR3 is 16 residues long. The CDR3 reads CASSEYRARAFTEAFF. The CDR3 DNA sequence: TGTGCCAGCAGTGAGTACAGGGCGCGAGCTTTCACTGAAGCTTTCTTT.

A few counts support this clone. This chain joins TRBV5-6 and TRBJ2-7; 9 nucleotides align to TRBD1. Germline CDR1 reads SGHDT; CDR2 reads YYEEEE. This CDR3 spans 15 amino acids. V lost 1 base to trimming and J lost 1 base; unmatched junction nucleotides: 3. The CDR3 DNA is TGTGCCAGCAGCTTGAAGGGACAGGGATCCTACGAGCAGTACTTC. It specifies CASSLKGQGSYEQYF.

The chain couples TRBV15 to TRBJ2-1; D not certain. The V gene lost 0 bases and the J gene lost 9 bases, with 15 bases spanning the gap. Germline V lookup: CDR1 LNHNV, CDR2 YYDKDF (reference sequence). The CDR3 runs to 15 residues. The CDR3 loop is CATSRERGGRGEQFF. Here the CDR3 DNA reads TGTGCCACCAGCAGAGAGAGAGGTGGTAGAGGTGAGCAGTTCTTC. Using reference TRBV15 and TRBJ2-1 for the parts outside the CDR3, the full variable domain is DAMVIQNPRYQVTQFGKPVTLSCSQTLNHNVMYWYQQKSSQAPKLLFHYYDKDFNNEADTPDNFQSRRPNTSFCFLDIRSPGLGDTAMYLCATSRERGGRGEQFFGPGTRLTVL.